Presented here are 22 T cell receptor beta chains from one specimen sequenced in a study of tumor-infiltrating lymphocytes in primary liver carcinoma. From about 0.45 ug total RNA, TCR beta cDNA was generated with a primer in the constant region. Slightly modified ARM-PCR served as the procedure for the TCR beta libraries. These libraries came from three rounds of nested multiplex PCR. TRBV1-TRBV30 forward primers paired with a C-beta reverse primer drove the first two PCR rounds, about 10 cycles each. One entry per CDR3 protein, called by TCRdb with MiXCR from the multiplex PCR reads. This table holds about 200,000 distinct CDR3 sequences, approximately 65% found once. Germline DNA was also extracted, and blood RNA was taken from unsorted whole blood. Material for sequencing was peripheral blood. These receptors were collected from a woman aged 60-70 years with primary liver carcinoma and hepatitis B virus infection.

The chain combines TRBV30 with TRBJ2-1; 9 bases agree with TRBD2. CDR3 length equals 16 residues. Germline V gives CDR1 GTSNPN, CDR2 SVGIG (reference sequence). V lost 4 bases to trimming and J lost 4 bases; unmatched junction nucleotides: 11. CDR3 bases: TGTGCCTGGACTCTGGGCTACGCGGGAGGGTACAATGAGCAGTTCTTC. Translation gives CAWTLGYAGGYNEQFF.

The chain combines TRBV6-1 with TRBJ2-2; D is unclear. This CDR3 contains 15 residues. Germline assignment: CDR1 MNHNS and CDR2 SASEGT. Trimming shortened V by 1 base and J by 3 bases, and 9 bases separated the two germline ends. For the CDR3, the DNA is TGTGCCAGCAGTGAAGGGGATCTGTACACCGGGGAGCTGTTTTTT. It codes for CASSEGDLYTGELFF.

This chain links TRBV5-4 with TRBJ1-1; 8 bases are shared with TRBD1. CDR3 length: 15 residues. Trimming at V came to 3 bases and at J to 5 bases, leaving 9 bases not matched to a gene. Germline-derived CDR1 and CDR2 are SGHNT and YYREEE (reference sequence). The CDR3 nucleotides read TGTGCCAGCAGCTCGGACAACAGGGGGAGTACTGAAGCTTTCTTT. It yields the protein CASSSDNRGSTEAFF.

Note on this clonotype: One end of the junction varies from germline; a read error may be responsible. The CDR3 DNA reads TGTGCCAGCAGCCGTAGCGGGAGAGGGAACACCGTGGAGCTGTTTTTT. Protein sequence: CASSRSGRGNTVELFF. V and J are TRBV7-9 and TRBJ2-2; 9 bases are a match to TRBD2. The CDR3 is made up of 16 amino acids. The germline CDR1 and CDR2 sequences are SEHNR and FQNEAQ (reference sequence).

V is TRBV5-1 and J is TRBJ2-7; D remains unclear. This CDR3 has 15 residues. Germline V gives CDR1 SGHRS, CDR2 YFSETQ. V lost 0 bases, J lost 4 bases, and 14 bases lay in between. For the CDR3, the DNA is TGCGCCAGCAGCTTGGAGGCACCTGGATTTTACGAGCAGTACTTC. Translated, it gives CASSLEAPGFYEQYF.

The chain combines TRBV4-1 with TRBJ2-1, with 9 bases matching TRBD1. CDR3 size: 17 residues. The V segment lost 4 bases and the J segment 4 bases; nucleotides outside the gene matches: 11. In germline, CDR1 is MGHRA, CDR2 YSYEKL. CDR3 in amino acids: CASSPTQGARVYNEQFF. The CDR3, as DNA: TGCGCCAGCAGCCCCACACAGGGGGCTCGGGTATACAATGAGCAGTTCTTC.

Points on this clonotype: Lacking the conserved final phenylalanine or tryptophan, this CDR3 likely reflects a read error. The chain couples TRBV6-2 or TRBV6-3 to TRBJ2-5; D not certain. The CDR3 covers 15 residues. Germline V lookup: CDR1 MNHEY, CDR2 SVGEGT. The DNA for the CDR3 is TGTGCCAGCAGTATACCCGCCGGCCCCCAAGAGGCCCAGTACCTC. Protein sequence: CASSIPAGPQEAQYL.

On this clonotype: Germline is not matched at one junction end, which may reflect a read error. The chain carries TRBV29-1 and TRBJ1-1, with D tentatively TRBD1 (5 bases). The CDR3 is made up of 14 amino acids. From germline, CDR1 is SQVTM and CDR2 ANQGSEA. The CDR3 DNA is TGCAGCGCTGCCTTACGGGGGTACCGCACTGAAGCTCTCTTT. Residues: CSAALRGYRTEALF.

As for this clonotype: At one end, the junction sequence differs from germline, possibly due to a read error. The chain uses TRBV11-3 and TRBJ2-1; 7 bases line up with TRBD2. Germline V lookup: CDR1 SGHNT, CDR2 YENEEA. The CDR3 has 14 residues. The CDR3 sequence is CASSLGGSFDERFF. The DNA for the CDR3 is TGTGCCAGTAGCTTAGGCGGGAGTTTCGATGAGCGGTTCTTC.

Worth noting for this clonotype: This sequence may be a read error, since a much larger clone differs from it by one base. This chain joins TRBV5-1 and TRBJ2-7, with 14 bases aligning to TRBD2. The CDR3 runs 15 residues. Germline CDR1 reads SGHRS; CDR2 reads YFSETQ. The CDR3 reads CAGSLAGLAGDEQYF. DNA for the CDR3: TGCGCCGGCAGCTTGGCGGGACTAGCGGGAGACGAGCAGTACTTC. The entire variable domain, with the rest obtained from reference TRBV5-1 and TRBJ2-7, is as follows: KAGVTQTPRYLIKTRGQQVTLSCSPISGHRSVSWYQQTPGQGLQFLFEYFSETQRNKGNFPGRFSGRQFSNSRSEMNVSTLELGDSALYLCAGSLAGLAGDEQYFGPGTRLTVT.

Of note for this clonotype: Possible read error: a much larger clone is one base away. This chain links TRBV29-1 with TRBJ1-4; TRBD1 is a possible D gene (5 bases). The CDR3 covers 13 residues. The germline gives CDR1 SQVTM, CDR2 ANQGSEA. Trimming removed 5 bases from V and 7 bases from J, with 14 bases in between. CDR3 sequence (DNA): TGCAGCGTTCGGTCAGGGTCTGGTGAAAAACTGTTTTTT. Amino acid sequence: CSVRSGSGEKLFF.

With regard to this clonotype: The junction does not match germline at one end; this may be a read error. This chain uses TRBV5-4 with TRBJ1-1; no clear D. There are 13 residues in the CDR3. Germline CDR1 SGHNT, CDR2 YYREEE (reference sequence). CDR3 amino acids: CASRLRTNTEAFF. CDR3 DNA: TGTGCCAGCAGGTTGCGGACGAACACTGAAGCCTTCTTT.

In regard to this clonotype: This may come from a read error, since a much larger clone is one base off. The V call is TRBV5-6, the J call TRBJ2-3, with TRBD2 matching 7 bases. Germline values: CDR1 SGHDT, CDR2 YYEEEE. J was trimmed by 4 bases and V by 4 bases; bases with no gene match: 9. The CDR3 sequence is 15 residues long. CDR3 in amino acids: CASSRGLSRADTQYF. CDR3 coding DNA: TGTGCCAGCAGCCGGGGACTAAGTCGCGCAGATACGCAGTATTTT.

This clonotype came up once. The chain couples TRBV29-1 to TRBJ2-1, with 7 positions matching TRBD1. Germline values: CDR1 SQVTM, CDR2 ANQGSEA. CDR3 length equals 14 residues. In DNA form, the CDR3 reads TGCATCGGTGATAGGGGGCTTTCCTACAATGAGCAGTTCTTC. It yields the protein CIGDRGLSYNEQFF.

As for this clonotype: Without the conserved terminal phenylalanine or tryptophan, this CDR3 likely stems from a read error. This chain uses TRBV6-5 with TRBJ2-1; no reliable D call. Trimming took 6 bases from V and 5 from J, leaving 5 bases between them. The CDR3 loop spans 11 amino acids. From germline, CDR1 is MNHEY and CDR2 SVGAGI. The CDR3: CASRMHNEQFL. The CDR3 region has the DNA TGTGCCAGCAGGATGCACAATGAGCAGTTCCTC.

The chain employs TRBV10-3 and TRBJ2-2, with 11 bases aligning to TRBD2. The germline V gene has CDR1 ENHRY and CDR2 SYGVKD. J gave up 1 base and V 10 bases, and 8 bases lay outside the gene matches. The CDR3 length is 16 residues. CDR3 sequence reads: CASKGTSGGNTGELFF. CDR3 nucleotide sequence: TGTGCCAGCAAAGGGACTAGCGGTGGGAACACCGGGGAGCTGTTTTTT.

Points on this clonotype: A much larger clonotype is one base distant, so this may be a read error. CDR3 sequence: CAWGQGRSEQYF. The CDR3 DNA is TGTGCCTGGGGACAGGGGAGGAGCGAGCAGTACTTC. The chain carries TRBV30 and TRBJ2-7; 9 bases agree with TRBD1. V was pared by 5 bases and J by 6 bases, with 5 bases of the junction left unmatched. Germline V CDR1 and CDR2: GTSNPN, SVGIG (reference sequence). The CDR3 consists of 12 residues.

The count of this clonotype is one. A read error may be the cause here, since a much bigger clone is one base away. This chain joins TRBV12-3 or TRBV12-4 and TRBJ1-6, with a possible D match to TRBD1 (5 bases). The CDR3 spans 14 residues. The CDR3 sequence: CASSSRDLNSPLRF. The CDR3 nucleotides read TGTGCCAGCAGTTCCCGGGACCTTAATTCACCCCTCCGCTTT.

Details on this clonotype: This CDR3 fails to terminate in the conserved phenylalanine or tryptophan, so it likely reflects a read error. This chain joins TRBV29-1 and TRBJ2-2; D gene ambiguous. This CDR3 comprises 12 residues. Per germline, CDR1 SQVTM and CDR2 ANQGSEA. CDR3 region: CNVAENTGELFY. CDR3 in DNA: TGCAACGTTGCCGAAAACACCGGGGAGCTGTTTTAT.

CDR3 sequence (DNA): TGTGCCAGCAGCTTAGGTACCCAGGGGGCCCTTGGGACCCAGTACTTC. Translation: CASSLGTQGALGTQYF. The rearrangement joins TRBV11-3 to TRBJ2-5, with TRBD1 identical over 8 bases. Per germline, CDR1 SGHNT and CDR2 YENEEA. This CDR3 region has 16 residues. J lost 7 bases, V lost 1 base, and 11 bases had no gene match.

The chain recombines TRBV28 with TRBJ2-7; tentative D call: TRBD2 (6 bases). Per germline, CDR1 MDHEN and CDR2 SYDVKM. The CDR3 is 15 residues long. V was shortened by 6 bases and J by 5 bases, with 20 bases between the two germline ends. As DNA, the CDR3 is TGTGCCAGCAGCACCAGACTAGTCGTCGGCCACGAGCAGTACTTC. Protein sequence: CASSTRLVVGHEQYF.

As for this clonotype: The junction and the germline gene differ at one end; a read error may be behind it. The genes are TRBV11-2 and TRBJ2-5; 11 bases fit TRBD2. This CDR3 has 19 amino acids. Germline CDR1 and CDR2: SGHAT and FQNNGV. This CDR3 is CASSLHPPGTSGKQETLYF. DNA of the CDR3: TGTGCCAGCAGCTTACACCCCCCCGGGACTAGCGGAAAGCAAGAGACCCTGTACTTC.